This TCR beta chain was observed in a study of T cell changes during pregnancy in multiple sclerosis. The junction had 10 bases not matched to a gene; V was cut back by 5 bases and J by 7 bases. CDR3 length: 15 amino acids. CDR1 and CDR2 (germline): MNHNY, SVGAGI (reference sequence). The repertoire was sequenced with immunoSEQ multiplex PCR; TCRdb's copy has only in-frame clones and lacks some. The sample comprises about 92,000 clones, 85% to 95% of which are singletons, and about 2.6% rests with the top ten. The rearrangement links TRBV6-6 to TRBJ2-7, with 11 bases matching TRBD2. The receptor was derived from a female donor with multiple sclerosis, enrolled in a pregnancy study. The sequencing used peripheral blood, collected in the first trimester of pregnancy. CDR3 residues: CASSPPGLAVVEQYF. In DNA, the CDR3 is TGTGCCAGCAGTCCGCCGGGACTAGCGGTTGTAGAGCAGTACTTC.